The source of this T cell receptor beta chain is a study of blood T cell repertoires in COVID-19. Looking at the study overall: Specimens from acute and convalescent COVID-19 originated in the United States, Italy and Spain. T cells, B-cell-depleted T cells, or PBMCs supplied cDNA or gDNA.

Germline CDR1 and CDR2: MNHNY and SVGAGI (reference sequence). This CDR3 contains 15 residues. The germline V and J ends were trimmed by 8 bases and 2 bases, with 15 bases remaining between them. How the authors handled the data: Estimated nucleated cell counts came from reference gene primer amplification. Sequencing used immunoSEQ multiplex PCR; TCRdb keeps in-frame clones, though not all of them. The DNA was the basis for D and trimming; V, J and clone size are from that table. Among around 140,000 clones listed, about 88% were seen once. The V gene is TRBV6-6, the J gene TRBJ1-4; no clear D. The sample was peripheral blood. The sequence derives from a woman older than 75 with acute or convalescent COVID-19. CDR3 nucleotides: TGTGCCAGCCGCGGGGTCGGCTTGACTAATGAAAAACTGTTTTTT. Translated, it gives CASRGVGLTNEKLFF.